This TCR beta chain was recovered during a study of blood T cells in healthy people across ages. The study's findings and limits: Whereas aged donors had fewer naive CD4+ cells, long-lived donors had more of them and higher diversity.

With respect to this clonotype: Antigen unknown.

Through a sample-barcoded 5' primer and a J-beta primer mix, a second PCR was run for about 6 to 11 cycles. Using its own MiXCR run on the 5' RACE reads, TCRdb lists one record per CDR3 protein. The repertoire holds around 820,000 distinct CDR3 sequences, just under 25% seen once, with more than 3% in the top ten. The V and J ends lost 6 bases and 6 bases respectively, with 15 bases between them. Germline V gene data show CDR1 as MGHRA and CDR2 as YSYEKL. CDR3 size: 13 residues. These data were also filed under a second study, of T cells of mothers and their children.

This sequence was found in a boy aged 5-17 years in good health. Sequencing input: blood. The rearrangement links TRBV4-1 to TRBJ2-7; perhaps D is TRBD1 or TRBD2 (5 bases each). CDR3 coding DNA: TGCGCCAGCAGTCAATCCAAGGGGACCGAGCAGTACTTC. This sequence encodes CASSQSKGTEQYF.